These T cell receptor beta chains were read from a single sample in a study of blood T cells in healthy people across ages. TCRdb called the 5' RACE reads again in MiXCR, with one record for every CDR3 protein. The sample contains about 760,000 distinct CDR3 sequences, more than 50% of which appear only once. Input material: blood. The receptors shown here come from a man aged 35 to 55 in good health. Each CDR3 is given with its conserved first and last residue. Each record gives: J gene, clone size, D gene, V gene, CDR3 length, CDR3 DNA, CDR3 protein. The D gene is left open where the match is weak. For some rows the clone size is stated as once, few or many, or as a class when expanded; others skip it.

>TRBJ2-5|few|NA|TRBV6-5|17
TGTGCCAGCAGTTCAAGTCTCGGGCCCACCCTAAGGGAGACCCAGTACTTC
CASSSSLGPTLRETQYF
>TRBJ2-3|NA|NA|TRBV7-2|15
TGTGCCAGCAGCGGACGACAGGAGATCACAGATACGCAGTATTTT
CASSGRQEITDTQYF
>TRBJ2-7|NA|TRBD2|TRBV6-2/TRBV6-3|17
TGTGCCAGCAGCCTCCCACTAGCGGGGTTACCCCTTTACGAGCAGTACTTC
CASSLPLAGLPLYEQYF
>TRBJ2-5|NA|NA|TRBV20-1|12
TGCAGTGCGGTCAGGGTGGGAGAGACCCAGTACTTC
CSAVRVGETQYF
>TRBJ2-3|NA|TRBD2|TRBV7-2|17
TGTGCCAGCAGCTTCGGGGAGGGACCTCTACGCACAGATACGCAGTATTTT
CASSFGEGPLRTDTQYF
>TRBJ1-1|NA|NA|TRBV27|15
TGTGCCAGCAGTTTGTCCCAAGGGACGAACACTGAAGCTTTCTTT
CASSLSQGTNTEAFF
>TRBJ2-7|once|TRBD1|TRBV6-6|15
TGTGCCAGCAGTGCCGACAGGGGGGTTTCCTACGAGCAGTACTTC
CASSADRGVSYEQYF
>TRBJ1-5|NA|TRBD1|TRBV20-1|15
TGCAGTGCTAGGGGGACAGGGGAACGCAATCAGCCCCAGCATTTT
CSARGTGERNQPQHF
>TRBJ1-6|NA|NA|TRBV5-6|20
TGTGCCAGCAGCTTGGCCTCACACGGCCTAGGACGGGCGAATAATTCACCCCTCCACTTT
CASSLASHGLGRANNSPLHF
>TRBJ1-5|few|NA|TRBV7-2|15
TGTGCCAGCAGCTCGAACCGGGTCTACAATCAGCCCCAGCATTTT
CASSSNRVYNQPQHF
>TRBJ2-2|NA|NA|TRBV6-1|17
TGTGCCAGCAGCCCAGGGTTGGGGGGATTGAACACCGGGGAGCTGTTTTTT
CASSPGLGGLNTGELFF
>TRBJ2-5|NA|TRBD1|TRBV20-1|13
TGCAGTGCGGACCGACAGGGAGCAGAGACCCAGTACTTC
CSADRQGAETQYF
>TRBJ1-2|NA|NA|TRBV28|15
TGTGCCAGCAGTATAGGGGGACCCCATAACTATGGCTACACCTTC
CASSIGGPHNYGYTF
>TRBJ2-5|few|NA|TRBV27|14
TGTGCCAGCAGTTTCAGGTTACAAGGGGAGACCCAGTACTTC
CASSFRLQGETQYF
>TRBJ1-1|NA|NA|TRBV20-1|13
TGCAGTGCTAGTGTGGCTGGAGGGACTGAAGCTTTCTTT
CSASVAGGTEAFF
>TRBJ2-7|NA|NA|TRBV6-1|16
TGTGCCAGCAGTGAAAGGGTCCCCCCCAAGGTCCACGAGCAGTACTTC
CASSERVPPKVHEQYF
>TRBJ2-5|NA|NA|TRBV10-3|17
TGTGCCATCAGAAGAGTCCGGTGGGGCAGGGAAGAAGAGACCCAGTACTTC
CAIRRVRWGREEETQYF
>TRBJ2-5|NA|NA|TRBV14|14
TGTGCCAGCAGCCAAGTCGGCAGCAGTGAGACCCAGTACTTC
CASSQVGSSETQYF
>TRBJ2-1|NA|NA|TRBV27|14
TGTGCCAGCATAAAGGCGGGACCGGGCAATGAGCAGTTCTTC
CASIKAGPGNEQFF
>TRBJ1-5|NA|NA|TRBV20-1|16
TGCAGTGCTAGAGTTGAGGGCAGTAGCAGCAATCAGCCCCAGCATTTT
CSARVEGSSSNQPQHF
>TRBJ1-1|NA|NA|TRBV4-2|13
TGTGCCAGCAGCCAAGAGATCCCCGGGTGGGCTTTCTTT
CASSQEIPGWAFF
>TRBJ2-5|few|NA|TRBV5-4|15
TGTGCCAGCAGCCGGGGACTGACAGGGCAAGAGACCCAGTACTTC
CASSRGLTGQETQYF
>TRBJ2-3|NA|NA|TRBV18|17
TGTGCCAGCTCACCACCGGGAGGTTCCCTATTCACAGATACGCAGTATTTT
CASSPPGGSLFTDTQYF
>TRBJ1-1|NA|NA|TRBV12-3/TRBV12-4|14
TGTGCCAGCAGCGGCCTTGCGGAGAACACTGAAGCTTTCTTT
CASSGLAENTEAFF
>TRBJ2-5|NA|TRBD1|TRBV27|15
TGTGCCAGCAGATGGGGACAGGGGGCAAGAGAGACCCAGTACTTC
CASRWGQGARETQYF